This TCR beta chain was captured by sequencing in a study of blood T cell repertoires in COVID-19. Study information: Acute-phase and convalescent COVID-19 samples originated in the United States, Italy and Spain.

TCRdb's table, derived via immunoSEQ multiplex PCR, lists solely in-frame clones and lacks some. The sample yields just under 150,000 clones, about 87% seen once. Germline lookup yields CDR1 SGHAT and CDR2 FQNNGV. The CDR3 has 13 amino acids. Trimming removed 5 bases from V and 6 bases from J; junction bases left unmatched: 6. The TCR sequence derives from a woman aged 50 to 60 with active or convalescent COVID-19. The sequencing input was peripheral blood. The chain couples TRBV11-2 to TRBJ2-5; TRBD2 matches 7 bases. In DNA form, the CDR3 reads TGTGCCAGCAGCGTGACTAGCATTCAGACCCAGTACTTC. Amino acids: CASSVTSIQTQYF.